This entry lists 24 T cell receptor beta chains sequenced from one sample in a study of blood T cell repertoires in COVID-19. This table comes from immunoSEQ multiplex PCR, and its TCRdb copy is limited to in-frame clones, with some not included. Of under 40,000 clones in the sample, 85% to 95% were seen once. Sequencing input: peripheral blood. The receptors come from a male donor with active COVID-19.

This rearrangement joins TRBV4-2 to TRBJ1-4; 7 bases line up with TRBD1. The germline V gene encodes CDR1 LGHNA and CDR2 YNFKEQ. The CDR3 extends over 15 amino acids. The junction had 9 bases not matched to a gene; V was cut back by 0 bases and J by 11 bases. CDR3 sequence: CASSQEWTGSQKLFF. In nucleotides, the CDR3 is TGTGCCAGCAGCCAAGAATGGACAGGATCTCAGAAACTGTTTTTT.

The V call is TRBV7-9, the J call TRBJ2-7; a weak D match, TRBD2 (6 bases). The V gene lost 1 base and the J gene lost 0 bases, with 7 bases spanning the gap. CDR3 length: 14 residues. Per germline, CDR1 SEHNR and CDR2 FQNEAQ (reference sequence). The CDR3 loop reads CASSLVEGSYEQYF. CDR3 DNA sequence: TGTGCCAGCAGCTTAGTGGAGGGCTCCTACGAGCAGTACTTC.

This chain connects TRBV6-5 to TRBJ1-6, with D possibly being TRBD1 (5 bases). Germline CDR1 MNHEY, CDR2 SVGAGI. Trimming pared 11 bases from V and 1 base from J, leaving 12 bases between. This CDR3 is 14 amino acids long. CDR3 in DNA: TGTGCCGCCCAGGGTTGGTCCTATAATTCACCCCTCCACTTT. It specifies CAAQGWSYNSPLHF.

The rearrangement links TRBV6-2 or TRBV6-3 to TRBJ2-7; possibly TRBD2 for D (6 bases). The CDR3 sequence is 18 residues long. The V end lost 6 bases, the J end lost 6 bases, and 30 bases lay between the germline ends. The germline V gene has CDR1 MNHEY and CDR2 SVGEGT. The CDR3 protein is CASSHPETTGEGWSEQYF. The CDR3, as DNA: TGTGCCAGCAGCCACCCAGAGACGACGGGGGAAGGATGGAGCGAGCAGTACTTC.

CDR3 sequence (DNA): TGCAGCGCGGCTTTGGAGTGGGGGCGCAATGAGCAGTTCTTC. Its protein is CSAALEWGRNEQFF. V and J are TRBV29-1 and TRBJ2-1; possibly TRBD1 for D (6 bases). Germline V gives CDR1 SQVTM, CDR2 ANQGSEA. V lost 7 bases, J lost 6 bases, and 19 bases lay in between. CDR3 length equals 14 residues.

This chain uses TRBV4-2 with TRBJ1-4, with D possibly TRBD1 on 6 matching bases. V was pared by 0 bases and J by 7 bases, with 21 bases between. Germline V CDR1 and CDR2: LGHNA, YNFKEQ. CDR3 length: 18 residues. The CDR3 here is CASSQDTFSGGQGEKLFF. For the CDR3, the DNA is TGTGCCAGCAGCCAAGACACGTTCTCGGGGGGCCAAGGTGAAAAACTGTTTTTT.

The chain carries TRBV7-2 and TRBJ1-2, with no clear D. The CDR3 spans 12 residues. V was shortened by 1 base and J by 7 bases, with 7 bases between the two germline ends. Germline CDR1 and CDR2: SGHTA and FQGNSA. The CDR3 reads CASSLDARGYTF. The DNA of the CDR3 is TGTGCCAGCAGCTTAGATGCGCGTGGCTACACCTTC.

CDR3 coding DNA: TGTGCCAGCAGCTTTACGGGGAGGGACACTGAAGCTTTCTTT. Encoded protein: CASSFTGRDTEAFF. J is TRBJ1-1 and V is TRBV7-9, with D uncertain. CDR1 is SEHNR and CDR2 is FQNEAQ in the germline V gene (reference sequence). The CDR3 has 14 amino acids. V was trimmed by 3 bases and J by 3 bases, leaving 11 bases between them.

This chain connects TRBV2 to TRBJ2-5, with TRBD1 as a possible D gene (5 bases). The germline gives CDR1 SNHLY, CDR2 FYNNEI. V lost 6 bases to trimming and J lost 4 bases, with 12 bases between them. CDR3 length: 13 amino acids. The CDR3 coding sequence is TGTGCCAGCAGCGCTTCAGGGTTAGAGACCCAGTACTTC. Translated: CASSASGLETQYF.

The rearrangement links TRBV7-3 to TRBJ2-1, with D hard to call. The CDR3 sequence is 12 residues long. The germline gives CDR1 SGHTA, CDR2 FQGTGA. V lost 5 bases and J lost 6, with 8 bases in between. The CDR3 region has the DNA TGTGCCAGCAGCCCCACCGGCAATGAGCAGTTCTTC. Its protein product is CASSPTGNEQFF.

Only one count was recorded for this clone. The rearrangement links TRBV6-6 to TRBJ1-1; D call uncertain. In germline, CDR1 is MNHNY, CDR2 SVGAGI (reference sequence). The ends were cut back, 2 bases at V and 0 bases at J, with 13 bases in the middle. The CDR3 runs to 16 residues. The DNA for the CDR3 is TGTGCCAGCAGTTACAGGTCTCCGGGAGTGAACACTGAAGCTTTCTTT. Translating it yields CASSYRSPGVNTEAFF.

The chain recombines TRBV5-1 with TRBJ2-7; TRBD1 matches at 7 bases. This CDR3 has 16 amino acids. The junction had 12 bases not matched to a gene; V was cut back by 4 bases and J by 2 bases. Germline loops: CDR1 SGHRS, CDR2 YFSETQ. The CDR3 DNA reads TGCGCCAGCAGCGCGACGATAGGGGGCCAAGCCTACGAGCAGTACTTC. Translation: CASSATIGGQAYEQYF. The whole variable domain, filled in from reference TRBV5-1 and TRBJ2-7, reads KAGVTQTPRYLIKTRGQQVTLSCSPISGHRSVSWYQQTPGQGLQFLFEYFSETQRNKGNFPGRFSGRQFSNSRSEMNVSTLELGDSALYLCASSATIGGQAYEQYFGPGTRLTVT.

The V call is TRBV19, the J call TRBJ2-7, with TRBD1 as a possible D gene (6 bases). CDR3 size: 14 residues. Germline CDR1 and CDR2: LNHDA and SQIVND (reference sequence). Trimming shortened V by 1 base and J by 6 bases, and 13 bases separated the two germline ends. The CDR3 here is CASSIGTDPREQYF. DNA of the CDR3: TGTGCCAGTAGTATAGGGACAGATCCTCGCGAGCAGTACTTC. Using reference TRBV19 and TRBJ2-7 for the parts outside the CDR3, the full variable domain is DGGITQSPKYLFRKEGQNVTLSCEQNLNHDAMYWYRQDPGQGLRLIYYSQIVNDFQKGDIAEGYSVSREKKESFPLTVTSAQKNPTAFYLCASSIGTDPREQYFGPGTRLTVT.

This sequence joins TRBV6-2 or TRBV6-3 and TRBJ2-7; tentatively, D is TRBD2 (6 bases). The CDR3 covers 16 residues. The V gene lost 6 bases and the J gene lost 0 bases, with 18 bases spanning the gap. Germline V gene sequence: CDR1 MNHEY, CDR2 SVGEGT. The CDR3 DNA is TGTGCCAGCAGACCTATACCCGGGGGTCTCTCCTACGAGCAGTACTTC. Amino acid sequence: CASRPIPGGLSYEQYF.

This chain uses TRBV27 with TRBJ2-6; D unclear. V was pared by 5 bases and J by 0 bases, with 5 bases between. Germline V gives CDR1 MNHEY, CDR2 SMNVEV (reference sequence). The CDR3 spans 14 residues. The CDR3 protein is CASSPYSGANVLTF. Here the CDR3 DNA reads TGTGCCAGCAGTCCCTACTCTGGGGCCAACGTCCTGACTTTC.

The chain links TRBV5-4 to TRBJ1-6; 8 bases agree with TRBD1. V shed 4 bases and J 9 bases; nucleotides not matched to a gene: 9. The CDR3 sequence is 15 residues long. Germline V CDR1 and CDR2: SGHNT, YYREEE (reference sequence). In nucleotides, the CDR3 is TGTGCCAGCAGCAAAGGGACAGGCTTATTTTCACCCCTCCACTTT. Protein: CASSKGTGLFSPLHF.

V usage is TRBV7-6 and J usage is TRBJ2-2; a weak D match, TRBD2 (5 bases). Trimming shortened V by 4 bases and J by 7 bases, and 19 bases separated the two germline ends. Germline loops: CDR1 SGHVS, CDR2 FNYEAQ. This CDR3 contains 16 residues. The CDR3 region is CASSSRRLSVGGELFF. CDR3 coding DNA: TGTGCCAGCAGCTCTCGGAGACTTAGCGTAGGCGGGGAGCTGTTTTTT.

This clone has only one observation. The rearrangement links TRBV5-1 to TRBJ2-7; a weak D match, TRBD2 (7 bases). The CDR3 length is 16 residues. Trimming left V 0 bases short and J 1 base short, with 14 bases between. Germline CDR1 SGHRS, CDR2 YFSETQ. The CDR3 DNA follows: TGCGCCAGCAGCTTGGCCATGCGGGGGCCTTCCTACGAGCAGTACTTC. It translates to CASSLAMRGPSYEQYF.

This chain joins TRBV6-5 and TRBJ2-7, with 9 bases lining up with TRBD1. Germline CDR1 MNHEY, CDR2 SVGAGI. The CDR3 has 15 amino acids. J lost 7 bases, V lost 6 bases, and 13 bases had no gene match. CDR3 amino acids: CASRFAGTGTGEQYF. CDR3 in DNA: TGTGCCAGCAGGTTCGCCGGGACAGGGACGGGGGAGCAGTACTTC.

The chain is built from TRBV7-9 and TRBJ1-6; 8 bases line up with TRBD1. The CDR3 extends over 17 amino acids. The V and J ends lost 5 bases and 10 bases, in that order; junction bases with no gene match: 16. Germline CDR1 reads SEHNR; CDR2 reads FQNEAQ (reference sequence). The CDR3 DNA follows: TGTGCCAGCAGCCCAGGTGGAGGACAGGGAGACTTATCACCCCTCCACTTT. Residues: CASSPGGGQGDLSPLHF. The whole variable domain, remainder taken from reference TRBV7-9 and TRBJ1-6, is DTGVSQNPRHKITKRGQNVTFRCDPISEHNRLYWYRQTLGQGPEFLTYFQNEAQLEKSRLLSDRFSAERPKGSFSTLEIQRTEQGDSAMYLCASSPGGGQGDLSPLHFGNGTRLTVT.

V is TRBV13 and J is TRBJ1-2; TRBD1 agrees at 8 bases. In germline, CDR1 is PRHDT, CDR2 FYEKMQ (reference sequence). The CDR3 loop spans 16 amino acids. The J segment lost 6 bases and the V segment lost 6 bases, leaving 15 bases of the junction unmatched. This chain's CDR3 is CASSWSLDRAPDGYTF. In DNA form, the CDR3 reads TGTGCCAGCAGTTGGAGCCTGGACAGGGCTCCCGATGGCTACACCTTC.

In DNA, the CDR3 is TGTGCCAGCAAACCCGGGACAGGGGCCGGCAATCAGCCCCAGCATTTT. Its protein product is CASKPGTGAGNQPQHF. V is TRBV27 and J is TRBJ1-5, with 10 bases lining up with TRBD1. This CDR3 is 16 amino acids long. J lost 2 bases, V lost 7 bases, and 8 bases had no gene match. Looked up from germline, CDR1 is MNHEY and CDR2 is SMNVEV (reference sequence).

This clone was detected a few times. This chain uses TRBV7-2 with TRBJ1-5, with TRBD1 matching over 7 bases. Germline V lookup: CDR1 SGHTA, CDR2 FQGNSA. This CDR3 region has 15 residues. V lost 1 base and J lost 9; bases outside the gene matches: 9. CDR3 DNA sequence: TGTGCCAGCAGCTTAGGTTGGCAGGGGGGACTGCCCCAGCATTTT. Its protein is CASSLGWQGGLPQHF.

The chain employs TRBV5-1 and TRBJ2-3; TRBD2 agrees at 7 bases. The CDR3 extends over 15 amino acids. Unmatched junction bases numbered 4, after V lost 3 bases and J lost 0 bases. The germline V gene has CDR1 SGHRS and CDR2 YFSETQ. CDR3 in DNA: TGCGCCAGCAGCTCAAGCGGGGCTAGCACAGATACGCAGTATTTT. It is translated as CASSSSGASTDTQYF.